This TCR beta chain appears in the sequencing data of a study of control samples from healthy donors and cancer patients. Assay used: immunoSEQ multiplex PCR; TCRdb lists only in-frame clones, some missing. The sample has under 150,000 clones, roughly 95% seen once; the top ten hold 3.6%. Trimming took 4 bases from V and 3 from J, leaving 8 bases between them. Germline V gives CDR1 SGHRS, CDR2 YFSETQ. The CDR3 totals 12 residues. The sequence was collected from a man younger than 45 in good health. Sequenced: blood. The rearrangement links TRBV5-1 to TRBJ2-7, with D uncertain. The CDR3 DNA reads as TGCGCCAGCAGCACAGACTTCTACGAGCAGTACTTC. It specifies CASSTDFYEQYF.